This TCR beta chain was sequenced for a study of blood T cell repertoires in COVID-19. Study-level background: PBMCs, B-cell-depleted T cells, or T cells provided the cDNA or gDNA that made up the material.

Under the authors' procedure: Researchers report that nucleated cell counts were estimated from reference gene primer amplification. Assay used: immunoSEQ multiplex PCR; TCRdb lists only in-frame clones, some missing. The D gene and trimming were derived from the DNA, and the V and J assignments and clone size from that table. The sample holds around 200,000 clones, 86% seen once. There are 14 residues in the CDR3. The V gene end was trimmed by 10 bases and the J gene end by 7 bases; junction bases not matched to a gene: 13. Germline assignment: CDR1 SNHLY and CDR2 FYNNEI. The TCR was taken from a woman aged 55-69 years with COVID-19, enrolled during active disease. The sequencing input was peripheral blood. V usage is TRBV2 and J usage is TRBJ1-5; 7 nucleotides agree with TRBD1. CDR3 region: CAIRGGQGRQPQHF. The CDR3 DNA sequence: TGTGCCATCAGGGGGGGGCAAGGACGGCAGCCCCAGCATTTT.